The 17 T cell receptor beta chains presented below share a single source sample, sequenced in a study of blood T cell repertoires in COVID-19. The data were produced by immunoSEQ multiplex PCR, yet TCRdb's version contains in-frame clones alone and is incomplete. This sample has tens of thousands of clones, with approximately 90% found just once. The sequenced material came from peripheral blood. The receptors were sampled from a woman older than 75 with acute or convalescent COVID-19.

This clone was detected once. The V gene is TRBV24-1, the J gene TRBJ2-1; 10 bases are a match to TRBD1. CDR1 and CDR2 (germline): KGHDR, SFDVKD. After removal of 5 bases from V and 8 bases from J, the junction contained 8 bases not matched to a gene. The CDR3 is made up of 15 amino acids. This CDR3 is CATSGGQGPLDEQFF. CDR3 nucleotide sequence: TGTGCCACCAGTGGGGGACAGGGGCCGTTGGATGAGCAGTTCTTC.

This chain's CDR3 is CASSRQGVLADTQYF. CDR3 DNA: TGTGCCAGCAGCAGACAGGGGGTTCTGGCAGATACGCAGTATTTT. The chain links TRBV9 to TRBJ2-3; 9 bases are shared with TRBD1. Germline CDR1 is SGDLS and CDR2 is YYNGEE. With 4 bases clipped from V and 4 bases from J, the junction kept 7 bases outside the gene matches. The CDR3 contains 15 residues.

CDR3: CASARGGPVVYEQYF. The CDR3 DNA reads as TGTGCCAGCGCGAGGGGGGGGCCTGTCGTCTACGAGCAGTACTTC. The gene calls are TRBV27 and TRBJ2-7, with D maybe TRBD2 (7 bases). Trimming shortened V by 8 bases and J by 3 bases, and 20 bases separated the two germline ends. The CDR3 runs 15 residues. Germline-derived CDR1 and CDR2 are MNHEY and SMNVEV (reference sequence).

This rearrangement joins TRBV19 to TRBJ1-5, with 9 bases fitting TRBD1. V shed 6 bases, J shed 5 bases, and the junction held 5 bases outside the gene matches. CDR1 is LNHDA and CDR2 is SQIVND in the germline V gene (reference sequence). This CDR3 contains 14 residues. CDR3 in amino acids: CASSAGTGHQPQHF. DNA of the CDR3: TGTGCCAGTAGCGCCGGGACAGGGCATCAGCCCCAGCATTTT. Using reference TRBV19 and TRBJ1-5 for the parts outside the CDR3, the full variable domain is DGGITQSPKYLFRKEGQNVTLSCEQNLNHDAMYWYRQDPGQGLRLIYYSQIVNDFQKGDIAEGYSVSREKKESFPLTVTSAQKNPTAFYLCASSAGTGHQPQHFGDGTRLSIL.

The V and J genes are TRBV30 and TRBJ2-5; a possible D gene is TRBD1 (7 bases). Per germline, CDR1 GTSNPN and CDR2 SVGIG (reference sequence). The V gene lost 5 bases and the J gene lost 2 bases, with 12 bases spanning the gap. The CDR3 spans 13 residues. The CDR3 bases are TGTGCCTGGGGAGGGACAGCTCAAGAGACCCAGTACTTC. Residues: CAWGGTAQETQYF.

The chain joins TRBV4-3 to TRBJ2-5, with D possibly matching TRBD1 (5 bases). The germline CDR1 and CDR2 sequences are LGHNA and YSLEER. The V end lost 4 bases, the J end lost 5 bases, and 11 bases lay between the germline ends. The CDR3 runs 13 residues. The chain's CDR3 is CASSPGLTETQYF. Written as DNA, the CDR3 is TGCGCCAGCAGCCCAGGGTTAACGGAGACCCAGTACTTC.

The chain employs TRBV6-2 or TRBV6-3 and TRBJ2-1; possible D gene TRBD1, 5 bases. The CDR3 is 14 amino acids. Trimming took 5 bases from V and 10 from J, leaving 18 bases between them. Per the germline V gene, CDR1 is MNHEY and CDR2 is SVGEGT. CDR3 coding DNA: TGTGCCAGCAGTCTCCCTAAGGGAAACAGGGAGCAGTTCTTC. This translates into CASSLPKGNREQFF.

The chain is built from TRBV7-3 and TRBJ2-3; 13 bases are a match to TRBD2. Germline lookup yields CDR1 SGHTA and CDR2 FQGTGA. V dropped 5 bases and J dropped 12; count of bases not matched to a gene: 8. This CDR3 is built from 14 residues. CDR3 DNA sequence: TGTGCCAGCAGCCCTGGACTAGCGGGGGCCCTTCAGTATTTT. Protein sequence: CASSPGLAGALQYF.

V usage is TRBV6-5 and J usage is TRBJ1-3; unclear D gene. The CDR3 is 13 residues long. Trimming took off 7 bases at V and 4 bases at J, with 11 bases between the two ends. The germline CDR1 and CDR2 sequences are MNHEY and SVGAGI. In DNA, the CDR3 is TGTGCCAGCACGAGGGCTTCCGGAAACACCATATATTTT. It specifies CASTRASGNTIYF.

The V and J genes are TRBV9 and TRBJ2-1, with 8 bases identical to TRBD2. CDR1 and CDR2 from the germline V gene are SGDLS and YYNGEE. The length of the CDR3 is 16 residues. V was clipped by 0 bases and J by 5 bases; unmatched bases: 7. This CDR3 is CASSVAPTSGNNEQFF. Here the CDR3 DNA reads TGTGCCAGCAGCGTAGCGCCCACTAGCGGTAACAATGAGCAGTTCTTC.

The chain is built from TRBV14 and TRBJ2-3, with TRBD1 identical over 8 bases. The CDR3 has 17 residues. V lost 4 bases and J lost 3; bases outside the gene matches: 12. Germline loops: CDR1 SGHDN, CDR2 FVKESK. The chain's CDR3 is CASSRRTGRRGTDTQYF. CDR3 bases: TGTGCCAGCAGCCGGCGGACAGGGCGGAGGGGGACAGATACGCAGTATTTT.

This clone was seen only once. The J gene is TRBJ2-1, the V gene TRBV5-1, with D maybe TRBD2 (6 bases). From germline, CDR1 is SGHRS and CDR2 YFSETQ. The CDR3 has 12 amino acids. The ends were cut back, 4 bases at V and 10 bases at J, with 12 bases in the middle. The CDR3 is CASSGDLGEQFF. In DNA, the CDR3 is TGCGCCAGCAGCGGGGACTTGGGGGAGCAGTTCTTC. Full variable domain (outside the CDR3, taken from reference TRBV5-1 and TRBJ2-1): KAGVTQTPRYLIKTRGQQVTLSCSPISGHRSVSWYQQTPGQGLQFLFEYFSETQRNKGNFPGRFSGRQFSNSRSEMNVSTLELGDSALYLCASSGDLGEQFFGPGTRLTVL.

This clone has only one observation. J is TRBJ2-1 and V is TRBV6-6; TRBD2 matches 8 bases. Germline V lookup: CDR1 MNHNY, CDR2 SVGAGI (reference sequence). Trimming removed 5 bases from V and 8 bases from J; junction bases left unmatched: 20. The CDR3 is made up of 18 amino acids. CDR3 sequence: CASSQKIAGPSGGDEQFF. CDR3 DNA sequence: TGTGCCAGCAGTCAAAAAATAGCGGGACCGTCCGGGGGGGATGAGCAGTTCTTC.

The chain recombines TRBV11-2 with TRBJ2-1; tentative D call: TRBD1 (5 bases). V shed 0 bases and J shed 9 bases, with 15 bases lying between them. Germline-derived CDR1 and CDR2 are SGHAT and FQNNGV. This CDR3 spans 15 amino acids. The CDR3 here is CASSLDRAVKGEQFF. DNA for the CDR3: TGTGCCAGCAGCTTAGACAGGGCCGTTAAAGGTGAGCAGTTCTTC.

V and J are TRBV2 and TRBJ1-6, with 11 bases lining up with TRBD1. The CDR3 sequence is 14 residues long. Germline assignment: CDR1 SNHLY and CDR2 FYNNEI. Trimming cost V 8 bases and J 9 bases; bases outside gene matches: 6. The chain's CDR3 is CASSPGQGGSPLHF. DNA for the CDR3: TGTGCCAGCTCTCCGGGACAGGGGGGTTCACCCCTCCACTTT.

The genes are TRBV27 and TRBJ2-2; 9 nucleotides line up with TRBD2. This CDR3 spans 14 amino acids. The germline V gene encodes CDR1 MNHEY and CDR2 SMNVEV (reference sequence). V was pared by 8 bases and J by 1 base, with 2 bases of the junction left unmatched. The CDR3 region has the DNA TGTGCCAGCTCAGCGGGAGGGAACACCGGGGAGCTGTTTTTT. This encodes CASSAGGNTGELFF.

This clone appeared once. V and J are TRBV15 and TRBJ2-7; 11 positions agree with TRBD1. V shed 0 bases and J 3 bases; nucleotides not matched to a gene: 4. In germline, CDR1 is LNHNV, CDR2 YYDKDF (reference sequence). The CDR3 covers 16 residues. CDR3 protein: CATSRDKGTGGYEQYF. DNA of the CDR3: TGTGCCACCAGCAGAGATAAGGGGACAGGGGGCTACGAGCAGTACTTC. The full variable domain, its missing parts supplied by reference TRBV15 and TRBJ2-7, is DAMVIQNPRYQVTQFGKPVTLSCSQTLNHNVMYWYQQKSSQAPKLLFHYYDKDFNNEADTPDNFQSRRPNTSFCFLDIRSPGLGDTAMYLCATSRDKGTGGYEQYFGPGTRLTVT.